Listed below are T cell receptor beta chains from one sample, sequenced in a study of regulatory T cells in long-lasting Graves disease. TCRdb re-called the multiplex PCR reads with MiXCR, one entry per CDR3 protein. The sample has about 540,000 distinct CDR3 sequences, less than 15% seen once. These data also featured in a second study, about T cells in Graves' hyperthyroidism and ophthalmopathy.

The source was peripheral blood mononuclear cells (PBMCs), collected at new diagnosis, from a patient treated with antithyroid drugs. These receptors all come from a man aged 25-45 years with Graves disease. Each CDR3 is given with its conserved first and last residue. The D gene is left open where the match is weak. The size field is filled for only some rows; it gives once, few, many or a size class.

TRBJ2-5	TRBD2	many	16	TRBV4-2	TGTGCCAGCAGCCAAGATAGCGGGAGTCGGGGGGAGACCCAGTACTTC	CASSQDSGSRGETQYF
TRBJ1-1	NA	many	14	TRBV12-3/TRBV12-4	TGTGCCAGCAGTTCGTTTCCCCGGGACTACAAAGCTTTCTTT	CASSSFPRDYKAFF
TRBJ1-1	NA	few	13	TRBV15	TGTGCCACCAGTACTCCGGTGGGGTCTGAAGCTTTCTTT	CATSTPVGSEAFF
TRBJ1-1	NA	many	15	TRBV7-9	TGTGCCAGCAGCCCAGAAGGCGGGGGAAGCACTGAAGCTTTCTTT	CASSPEGGGSTEAFF
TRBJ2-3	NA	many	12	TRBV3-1	TGTGCCAGCAGCCAAGAATTCCCCAGGCAGTATTTT	CASSQEFPRQYF
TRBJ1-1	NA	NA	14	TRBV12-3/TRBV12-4	TGTGCCAGCAGCCCCGAGGGGATGAACACTGAAGCTTCCTTT	CASSPEGMNTEASF
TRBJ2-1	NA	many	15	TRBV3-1	TGTGCCAGCAGCCAAGATCAACTAGCCTACAATGAGCAGTTCTTC	CASSQDQLAYNEQFF
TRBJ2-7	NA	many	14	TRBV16	TGTGCCAGCAGCCAACCGACCGGGGGCTACGAGCAGTACTTC	CASSQPTGGYEQYF
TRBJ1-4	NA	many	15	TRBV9	TGTGCCAGCAGCCCCGGTTTCAGTTCTAATGAAAAACTGTTTTTT	CASSPGFSSNEKLFF
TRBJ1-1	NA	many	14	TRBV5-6	TGTGCCAGCAACAAAATGGGGGGCGTCCCTGAAGCTTTCTTT	CASNKMGGVPEAFF
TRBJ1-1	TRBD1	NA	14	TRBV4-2	TGTGCCAGCGACCACGGGACAGCAAACACTGAAGCTTTCTTT	CASDHGTANTEAFF
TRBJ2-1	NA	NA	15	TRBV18	TGTGCCAGCTCACCGAGTCAGGGCTTAAACAATGAGCAGTTCTTC	CASSPSQGLNNEQFF
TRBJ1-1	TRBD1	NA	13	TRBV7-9	TGTGCCAGCAGATCCGGACAGGGACACGAAGCTTTCTTT	CASRSGQGHEAFF
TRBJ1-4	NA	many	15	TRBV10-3	TGTGCCATCAGTGAGTCGCCGCGAACTAATGAAAAACTGTTTTTT	CAISESPRTNEKLFF
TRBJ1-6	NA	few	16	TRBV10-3	TGTGCCATCAGTCATAGCCTCGGGACTGGGAATTCACCCCTCCACTTT	CAISHSLGTGNSPLHF
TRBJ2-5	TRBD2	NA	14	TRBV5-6	TGTGCCAGCAGAGGACTAGCGGGAGGGCCGACCCAGTACTTC	CASRGLAGGPTQYF
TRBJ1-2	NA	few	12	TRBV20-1	TGCAGTGCACCGAACAGGTTCCCTGGCTACACCTTC	CSAPNRFPGYTF
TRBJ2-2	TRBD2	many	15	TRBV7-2	TGTGCCAGCAGTGAGACTAGCGGGAGACCCGGGGAGCTGTTTTTT	CASSETSGRPGELFF
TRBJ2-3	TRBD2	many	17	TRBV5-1	TGCGCCAGCAGGAGAGGACTAGCGGGAACTAGCACAGATACGCAGTATTTT	CASRRGLAGTSTDTQYF
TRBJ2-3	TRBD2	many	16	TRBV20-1	TGCAGTGCTAGCGGGACTAGCGGGGAGAGCACAGATACGCAGTATTTT	CSASGTSGESTDTQYF
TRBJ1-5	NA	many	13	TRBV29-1	TGCAGCGTTGGATCAGGGGACTCTCAGCCCCAGCATTTT	CSVGSGDSQPQHF
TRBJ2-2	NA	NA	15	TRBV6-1	TGTGCCAGCACCCCCGGAACTGATAGGCTCGGGGAGCTGTTTTTT	CASTPGTDRLGELFF
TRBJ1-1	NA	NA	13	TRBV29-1	TGCAGCGTTGGTACCCTAATGAACACTGAAGCTTTCTTT	CSVGTLMNTEAFF
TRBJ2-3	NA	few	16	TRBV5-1	TGCGCCAGCAGCCCGGCCGCGTCAGAATACACAGATACGCAGTATTTT	CASSPAASEYTDTQYF
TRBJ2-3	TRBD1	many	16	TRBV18	TGTGCCAGCTCATCCGGGACAGGGGCTTACACAGATACGCAGTATTTT	CASSSGTGAYTDTQYF
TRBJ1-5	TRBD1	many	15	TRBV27	TGTGCCAGCAGTTCGCGGACAGGGGGCCGTCAGCCCCAGCATTTT	CASSSRTGGRQPQHF